This section outlines one TCR beta chain sequence together with its context. No antigen is known for it. The protocol was immunoSEQ multiplex PCR, while the TCRdb copy is restricted to in-frame clones and leaves out a portion. The data contain roughly 2,500 clones, 20% to 25% of them singletons. This entry comes from a study of T cells in localized non-small cell lung cancer. General observations from the study: One tumor region alone was sequenced, and heterogeneity therefore remains possible. In adjacent lung appeared a median around 62 of the top 100 tumor clones. Uninvolved adjacent lung had the highest recorded T cell clonality, with tumor below it.

Trimming pared 9 bases from V and 0 bases from J, leaving 11 bases between. The CDR3 contains 13 residues. The germline V gene encodes CDR1 SNHLY and CDR2 FYNNEI. The clonotype originates from a female donor with stage II lung adenocarcinoma. The chain links TRBV2 to TRBJ2-5; possibly TRBD2 for D (5 bases). Sequenced here: normal lung tissue next to the tumor, sampled before any cancer treatment. DNA of the CDR3: TGTGCCAGAGGAGGCCAGGACCAAGAGACCCAGTACTTC. It specifies CARGGQDQETQYF.